This T cell receptor (beta chain) appears in the sequencing data of a study of human T cells and chemical hapten exposure. For the study at large: Throughout a study of 20 to 30 weeks, patients underwent weekly scalp administration of diphenylcyclopropenone doses. Whole-study findings and limits: Versus controls, significantly more large CDR3 similarity clusters arose from expanded TCRs.

Within the library, unique molecular identifiers were attached to each individual cDNA molecule. TCRdb fed the RACE reads into MiXCR, producing one record per CDR3 protein. The data contain 350,000 or so distinct CDR3 sequences, approximately 6.9% of them seen just once; the ten biggest clones take up about 8%. Time point in this sample: patch test 1, 2 weeks after DPC sensitization. Treatment meaning: therapeutic diphenylcyclopropenone sensitization with weekly scalp DPC. The germline V gene has CDR1 DFQATT and CDR2 SNEGSKA (reference sequence). The ends lost 6 bases at V and 9 bases at J; junction bases unmatched: 7. The CDR3 spans 14 residues. This clonotype was seen only a few times. Its antigen is not known.

Sequences were derived from whole blood, sampled in connection with sensitization to the hapten diphenylcyclopropenone (DPC). The TCR comes from a woman aged 18 to 35 with alopecia areata. Some clones in this sample may be carry-over from other donors' samples. The genes are TRBV20-1 and TRBJ2-1; 14 bases line up with TRBD2. The CDR3 here is CSAMTSGGATEQFF. CDR3 coding DNA: TGCAGTGCCATGACTAGCGGGGGGGCCACTGAGCAGTTCTTC.